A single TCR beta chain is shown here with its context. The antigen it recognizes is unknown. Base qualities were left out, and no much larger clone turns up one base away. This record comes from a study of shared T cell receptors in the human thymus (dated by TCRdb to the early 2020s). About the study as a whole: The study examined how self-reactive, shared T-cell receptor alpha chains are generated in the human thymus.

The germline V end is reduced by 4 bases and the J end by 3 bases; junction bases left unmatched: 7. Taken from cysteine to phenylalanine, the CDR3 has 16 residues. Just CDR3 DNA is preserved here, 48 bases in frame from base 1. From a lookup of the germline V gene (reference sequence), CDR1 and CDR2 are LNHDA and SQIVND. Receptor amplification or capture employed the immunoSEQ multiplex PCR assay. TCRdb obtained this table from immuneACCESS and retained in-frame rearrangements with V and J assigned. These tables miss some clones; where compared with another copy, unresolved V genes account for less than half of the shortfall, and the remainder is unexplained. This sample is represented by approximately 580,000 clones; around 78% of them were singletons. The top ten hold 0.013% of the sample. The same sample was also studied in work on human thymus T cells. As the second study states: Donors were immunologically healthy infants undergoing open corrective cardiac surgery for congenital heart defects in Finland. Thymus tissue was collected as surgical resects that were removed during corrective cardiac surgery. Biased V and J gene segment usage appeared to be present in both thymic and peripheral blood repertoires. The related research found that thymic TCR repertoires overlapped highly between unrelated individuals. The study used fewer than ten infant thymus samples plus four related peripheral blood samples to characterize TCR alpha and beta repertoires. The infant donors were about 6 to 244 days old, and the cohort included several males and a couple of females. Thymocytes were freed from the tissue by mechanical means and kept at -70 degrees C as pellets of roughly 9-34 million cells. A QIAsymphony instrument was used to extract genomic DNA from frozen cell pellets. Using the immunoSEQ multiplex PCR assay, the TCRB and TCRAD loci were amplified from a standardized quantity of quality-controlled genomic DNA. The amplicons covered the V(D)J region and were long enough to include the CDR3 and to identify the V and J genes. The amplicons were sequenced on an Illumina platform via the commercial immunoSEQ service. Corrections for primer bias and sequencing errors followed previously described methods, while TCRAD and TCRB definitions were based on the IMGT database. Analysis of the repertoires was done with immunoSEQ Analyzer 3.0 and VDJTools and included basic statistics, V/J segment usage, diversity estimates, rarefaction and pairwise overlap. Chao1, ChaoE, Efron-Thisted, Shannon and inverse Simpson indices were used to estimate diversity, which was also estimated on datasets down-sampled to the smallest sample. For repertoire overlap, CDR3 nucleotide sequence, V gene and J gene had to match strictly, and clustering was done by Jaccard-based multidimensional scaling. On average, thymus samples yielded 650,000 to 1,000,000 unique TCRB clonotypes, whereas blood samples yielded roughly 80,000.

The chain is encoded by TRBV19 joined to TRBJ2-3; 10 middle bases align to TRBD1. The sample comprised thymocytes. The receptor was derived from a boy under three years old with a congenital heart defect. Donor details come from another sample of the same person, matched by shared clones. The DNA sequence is TGTGCCAGTAGTACCCGGACAGGGGGAAGGACAGATACGCAGTATTTT. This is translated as CASSTRTGGRTDTQYF.